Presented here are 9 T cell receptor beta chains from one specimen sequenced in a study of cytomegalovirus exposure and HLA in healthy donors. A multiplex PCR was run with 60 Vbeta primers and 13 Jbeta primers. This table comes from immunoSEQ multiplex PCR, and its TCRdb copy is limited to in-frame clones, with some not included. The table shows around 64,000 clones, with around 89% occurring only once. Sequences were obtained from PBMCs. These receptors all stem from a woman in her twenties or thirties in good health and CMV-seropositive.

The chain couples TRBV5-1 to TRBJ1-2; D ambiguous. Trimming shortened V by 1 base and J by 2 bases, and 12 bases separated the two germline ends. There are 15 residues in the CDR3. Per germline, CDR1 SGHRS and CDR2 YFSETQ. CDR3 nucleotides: TGCGCCAGCAGCTTGAGTGGGTCGGGGAACTATGGCTACACCTTC. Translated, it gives CASSLSGSGNYGYTF.

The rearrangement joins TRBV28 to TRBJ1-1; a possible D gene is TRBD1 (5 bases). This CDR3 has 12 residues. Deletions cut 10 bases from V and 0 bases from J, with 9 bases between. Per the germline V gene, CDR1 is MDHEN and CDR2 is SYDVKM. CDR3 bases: TGTGCCACGGGGGGAGTGAACACTGAAGCTTTCTTT. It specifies CATGGVNTEAFF.

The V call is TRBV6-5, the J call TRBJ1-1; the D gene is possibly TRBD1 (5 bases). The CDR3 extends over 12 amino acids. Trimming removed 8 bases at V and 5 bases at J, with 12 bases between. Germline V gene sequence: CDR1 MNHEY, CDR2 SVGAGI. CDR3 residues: CASGAGRTEAFF. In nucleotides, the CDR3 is TGTGCCAGCGGGGCAGGGCGAACTGAAGCTTTCTTT.

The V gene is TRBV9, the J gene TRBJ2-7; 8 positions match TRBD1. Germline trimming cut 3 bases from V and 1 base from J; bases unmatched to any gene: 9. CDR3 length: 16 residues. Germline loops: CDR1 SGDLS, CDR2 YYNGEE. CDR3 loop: CASSADWDRRSYEQYF. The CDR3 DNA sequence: TGTGCCAGCAGCGCAGACTGGGACAGGAGATCCTACGAGCAGTACTTC.

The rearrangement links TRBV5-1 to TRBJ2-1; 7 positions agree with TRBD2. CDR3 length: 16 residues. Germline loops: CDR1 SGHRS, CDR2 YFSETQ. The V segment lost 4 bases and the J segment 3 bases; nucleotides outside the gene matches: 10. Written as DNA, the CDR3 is TGCGCCAGCAGCCAGCCCCGACTAGCCCACTACAATGAGCAGTTCTTC. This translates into CASSQPRLAHYNEQFF.

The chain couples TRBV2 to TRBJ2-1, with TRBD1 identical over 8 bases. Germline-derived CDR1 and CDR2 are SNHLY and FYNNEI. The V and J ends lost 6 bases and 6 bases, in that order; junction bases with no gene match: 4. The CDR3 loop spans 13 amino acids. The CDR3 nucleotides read TGTGCCAGCAGGGGACAGGTGGGCAATGAGCAGTTCTTC. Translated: CASRGQVGNEQFF.

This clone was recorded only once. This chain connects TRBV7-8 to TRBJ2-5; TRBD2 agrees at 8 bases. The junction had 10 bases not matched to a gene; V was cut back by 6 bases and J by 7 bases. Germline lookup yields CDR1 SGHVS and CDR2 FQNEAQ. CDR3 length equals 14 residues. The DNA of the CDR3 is TGTGCCAGCAGTACTAACGGGAGGGTGGTGACCCAGTACTTC. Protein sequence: CASSTNGRVVTQYF. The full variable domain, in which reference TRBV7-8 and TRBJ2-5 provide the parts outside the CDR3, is GAGVSQSPRYKVAKRGQDVALRCDPISGHVSLFWYQQALGQGPEFLTYFQNEAQLDKSGLPSDRFFAERPEGSVSTLKIQRTQQEDSAVYLCASSTNGRVVTQYFGPGTRLLVL.

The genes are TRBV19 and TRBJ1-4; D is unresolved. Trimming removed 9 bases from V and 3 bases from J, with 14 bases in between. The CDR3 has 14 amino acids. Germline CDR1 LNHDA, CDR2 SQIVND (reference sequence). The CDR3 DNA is TGTGCCAGCAAGTCGGAGGTGGCTAATGAAAAACTGTTTTTT. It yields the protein CASKSEVANEKLFF.

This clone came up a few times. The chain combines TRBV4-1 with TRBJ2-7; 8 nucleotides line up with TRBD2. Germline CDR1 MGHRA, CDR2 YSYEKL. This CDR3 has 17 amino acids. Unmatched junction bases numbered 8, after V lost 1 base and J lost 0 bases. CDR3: CASSQAYRSGSSYEQYF. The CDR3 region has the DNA TGCGCCAGCAGCCAAGCGTATCGAAGCGGGAGCTCCTACGAGCAGTACTTC.